This TCR beta chain stems from a study of T cell responses to AZD1222 COVID-19 vaccine. Study-wide findings and caveats: Donors in the cohort were predominantly white British and more often female, and clonal diversity was possibly underestimated. Breadth and depth of Spike-specific TCRs rose after two AZD1222 doses. The study reported that nearly half of spike-specific TCRs target unmutated variant regions.

Profiled with immunoSEQ multiplex PCR; TCRdb holds only in-frame clones, not every one. This table holds 75,000 to 95,000 clones, under 90% found once. Remarks on this clone: As yet, its antigen is unknown.

This CDR3 is 14 amino acids long. Per the germline V gene, CDR1 is SGHRS and CDR2 is YFSETQ. Trimming took 0 bases from V and 9 from J, leaving 13 bases between them. The sequenced sample was peripheral blood, obtained on day 0 of MenACWY control vaccination. The chain joins TRBV5-1 to TRBJ2-1; no clear D. The clonotype comes from an adult in good health. DNA of the CDR3: TGCGCCAGCAGCTTGGGAGAGGTTCGGGTTGAGCAGTTCTTC. Its protein product is CASSLGEVRVEQFF.